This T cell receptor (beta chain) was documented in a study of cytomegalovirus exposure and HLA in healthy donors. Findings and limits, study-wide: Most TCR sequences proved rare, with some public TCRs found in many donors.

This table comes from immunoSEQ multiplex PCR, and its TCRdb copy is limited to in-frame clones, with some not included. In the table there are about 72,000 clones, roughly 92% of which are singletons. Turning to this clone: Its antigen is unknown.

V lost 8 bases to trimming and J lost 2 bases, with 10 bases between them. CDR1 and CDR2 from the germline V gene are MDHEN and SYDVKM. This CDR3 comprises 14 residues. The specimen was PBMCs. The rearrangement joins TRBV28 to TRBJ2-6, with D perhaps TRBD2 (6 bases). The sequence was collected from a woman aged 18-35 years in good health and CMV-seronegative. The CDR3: CASEEGPGANVLTF. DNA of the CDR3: TGTGCCAGCGAGGAGGGTCCTGGGGCCAACGTCCTGACTTTC.